This record looks at one TCR beta chain sequence and its context. Its antigen is currently unknown. This specimen comes from a study of CD8+CD57+ T cells in acquired aplastic anemia. About the study: DNA per sorted CD4+ or CD8+ sample ranged 0.2 to 27.4 ug, averaging about 3.4 ug. Healthy donor CD4+ samples were sequenced to a depth that averaged approximately 9.9 million reads. Study-wide results and caveats: CD8+ Simpson's diversity in patients was not significantly different from that in controls.

TCR beta VDJ and CDR3 profiles were obtained from a genomic DNA template. TCRdb re-derived calls from the reads in MiXCR, one entry per CDR3 protein. This repertoire shows some 190,000 distinct CDR3 sequences, under 55% found once; its top ten account for around 2.7%. The CDR3 is 14 amino acids. Germline V gene lookup returns CDR1 ENHRY and CDR2 SYGVKD. V lost 2 bases and J lost 6, with 8 bases in between. This sequence was found in a human donor in good health. The chain recombines TRBV10-3 with TRBJ1-6; no reliable D call. Sequencing used sorted CD4+, CD8+, or CD8+CD57+ T cells (not recorded which) from PBMCs. The CDR3 region is CAISEDSANSPLHF. DNA of the CDR3: TGTGCCATCAGTGAGGATAGTGCTAATTCACCCCTCCACTTT.